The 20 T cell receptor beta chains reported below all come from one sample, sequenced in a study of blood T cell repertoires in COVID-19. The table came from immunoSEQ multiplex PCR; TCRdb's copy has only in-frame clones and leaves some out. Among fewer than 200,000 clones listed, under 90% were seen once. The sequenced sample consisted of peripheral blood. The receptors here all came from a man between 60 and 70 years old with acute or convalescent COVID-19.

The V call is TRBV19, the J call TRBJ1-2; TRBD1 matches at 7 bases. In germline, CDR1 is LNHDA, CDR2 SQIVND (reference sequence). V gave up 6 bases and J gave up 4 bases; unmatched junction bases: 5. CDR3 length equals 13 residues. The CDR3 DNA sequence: TGTGCCAGTAGCGACAGACAGGGCTATGGCTACACCTTC. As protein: CASSDRQGYGYTF.

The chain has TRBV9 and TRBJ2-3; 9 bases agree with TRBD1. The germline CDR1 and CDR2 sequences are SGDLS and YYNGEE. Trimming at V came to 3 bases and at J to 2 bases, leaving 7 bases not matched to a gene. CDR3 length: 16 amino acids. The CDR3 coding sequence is TGTGCCAGCAGCGCAAGACAGGGGGAGGCCACAGATACGCAGTATTTT. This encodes CASSARQGEATDTQYF.

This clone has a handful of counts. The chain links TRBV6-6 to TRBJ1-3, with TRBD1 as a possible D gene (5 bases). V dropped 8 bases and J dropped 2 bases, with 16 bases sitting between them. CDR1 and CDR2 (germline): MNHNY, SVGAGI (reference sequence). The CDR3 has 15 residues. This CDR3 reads CASGDLTGTGNTIYF. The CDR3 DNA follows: TGTGCCAGCGGAGATTTAACAGGCACTGGAAACACCATATATTTT.

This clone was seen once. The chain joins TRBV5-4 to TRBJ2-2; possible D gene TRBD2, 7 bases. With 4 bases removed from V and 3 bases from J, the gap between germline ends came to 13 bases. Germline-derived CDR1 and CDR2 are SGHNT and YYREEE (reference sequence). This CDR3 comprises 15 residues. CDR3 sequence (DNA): TGTGCCAGCAGCCCCAGAGGGGGGGACACCGGGGAGCTGTTTTTT. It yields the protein CASSPRGGDTGELFF.

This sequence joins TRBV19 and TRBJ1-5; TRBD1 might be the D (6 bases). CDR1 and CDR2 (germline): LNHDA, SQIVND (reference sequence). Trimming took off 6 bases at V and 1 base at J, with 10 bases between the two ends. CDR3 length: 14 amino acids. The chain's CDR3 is CASSDRWSNQPQHF. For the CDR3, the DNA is TGTGCCAGTAGCGACAGGTGGAGCAATCAGCCCCAGCATTTT.

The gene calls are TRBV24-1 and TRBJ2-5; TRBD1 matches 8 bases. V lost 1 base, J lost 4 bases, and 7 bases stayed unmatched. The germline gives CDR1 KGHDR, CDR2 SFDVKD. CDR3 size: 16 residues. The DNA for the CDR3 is TGTGCCACCAGTGATTTTAACAGGGGGGATGGAGAGACCCAGTACTTC. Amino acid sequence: CATSDFNRGDGETQYF.

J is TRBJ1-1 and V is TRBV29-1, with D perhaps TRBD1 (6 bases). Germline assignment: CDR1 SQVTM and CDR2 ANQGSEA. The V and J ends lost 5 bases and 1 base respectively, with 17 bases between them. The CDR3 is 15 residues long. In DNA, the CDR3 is TGCAGCGTTTCAGGGGTCGTTGAAGGGAACACTGAAGCTTTCTTT. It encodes CSVSGVVEGNTEAFF.

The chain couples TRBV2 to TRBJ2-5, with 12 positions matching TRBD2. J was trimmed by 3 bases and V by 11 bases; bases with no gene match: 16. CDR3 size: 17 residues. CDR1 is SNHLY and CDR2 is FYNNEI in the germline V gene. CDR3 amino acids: CAVQAGIRTSGEETQYF. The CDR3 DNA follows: TGTGCCGTCCAGGCCGGAATAAGGACTAGCGGGGAAGAGACCCAGTACTTC.

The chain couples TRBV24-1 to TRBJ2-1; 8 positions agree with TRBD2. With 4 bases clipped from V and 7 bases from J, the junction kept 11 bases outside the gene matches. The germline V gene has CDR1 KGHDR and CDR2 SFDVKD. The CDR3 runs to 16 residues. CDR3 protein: CATSDTSGRKENEQFF. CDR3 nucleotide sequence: TGTGCCACCAGTGACACCAGCGGGAGAAAGGAAAATGAGCAGTTCTTC.

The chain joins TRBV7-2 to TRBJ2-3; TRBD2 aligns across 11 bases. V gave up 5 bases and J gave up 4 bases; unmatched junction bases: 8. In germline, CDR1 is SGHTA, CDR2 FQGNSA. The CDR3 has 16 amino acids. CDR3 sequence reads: CASSLRPGLAADTQYF. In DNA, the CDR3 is TGTGCCAGCAGCCTACGCCCGGGACTAGCGGCAGATACGCAGTATTTT. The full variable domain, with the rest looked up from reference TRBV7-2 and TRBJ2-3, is GAGVSQSPSNKVTEKGKDVELRCDPISGHTALYWYRQSLGQGLEFLIYFQGNSAPDKSGLPSDRFSAERTGGSVSTLTIQRTQQEDSAVYLCASSLRPGLAADTQYFGPGTRLTVL.

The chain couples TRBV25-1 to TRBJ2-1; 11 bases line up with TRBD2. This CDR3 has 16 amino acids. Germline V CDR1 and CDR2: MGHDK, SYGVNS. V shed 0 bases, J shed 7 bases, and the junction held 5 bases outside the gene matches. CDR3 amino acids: CASSEYSGRATNEQFF. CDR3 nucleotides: TGTGCCAGCAGTGAATATAGCGGGAGGGCCACAAATGAGCAGTTCTTC.

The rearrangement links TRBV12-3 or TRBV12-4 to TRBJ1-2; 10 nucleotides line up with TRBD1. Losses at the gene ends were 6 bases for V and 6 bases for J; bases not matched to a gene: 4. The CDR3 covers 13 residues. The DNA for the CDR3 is TGTGCCAGCAGGGGACAGGGGTTTGATGGCTACACCTTC. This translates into CASRGQGFDGYTF.

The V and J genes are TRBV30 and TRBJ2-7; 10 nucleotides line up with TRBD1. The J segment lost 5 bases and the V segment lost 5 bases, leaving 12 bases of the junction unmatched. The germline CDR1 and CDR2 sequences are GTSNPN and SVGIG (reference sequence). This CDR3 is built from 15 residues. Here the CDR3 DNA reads TGTGCCTGGGGACTAACGGGACAGGGGCTCGACGAGCAGTACTTC. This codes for CAWGLTGQGLDEQYF.

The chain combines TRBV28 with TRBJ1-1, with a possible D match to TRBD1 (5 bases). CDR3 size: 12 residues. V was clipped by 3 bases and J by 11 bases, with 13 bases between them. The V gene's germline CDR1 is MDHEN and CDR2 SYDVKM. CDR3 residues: CASSLKGLGAFF. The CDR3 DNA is TGTGCCAGCAGTTTGAAGGGGCTAGGGGCTTTCTTT.

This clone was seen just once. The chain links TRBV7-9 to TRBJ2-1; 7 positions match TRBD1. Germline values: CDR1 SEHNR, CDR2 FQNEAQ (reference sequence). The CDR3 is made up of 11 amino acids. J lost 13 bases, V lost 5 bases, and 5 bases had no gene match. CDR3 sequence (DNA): TGTGCCAGCAGCGCGACAGGGATACAGTTCTTC. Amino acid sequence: CASSATGIQFF.

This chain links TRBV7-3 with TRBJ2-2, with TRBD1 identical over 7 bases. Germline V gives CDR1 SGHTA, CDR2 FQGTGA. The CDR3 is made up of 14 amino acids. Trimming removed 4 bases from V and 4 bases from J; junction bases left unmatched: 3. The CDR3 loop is CASSSQGSTGELFF. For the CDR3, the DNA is TGTGCCAGCAGCTCACAGGGGAGCACCGGGGAGCTGTTTTTT.

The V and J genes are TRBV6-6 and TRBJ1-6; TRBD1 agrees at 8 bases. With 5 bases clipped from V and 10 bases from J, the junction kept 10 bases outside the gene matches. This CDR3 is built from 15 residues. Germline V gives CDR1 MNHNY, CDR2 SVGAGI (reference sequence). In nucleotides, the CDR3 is TGTGCCAGCAGTGATTGGGGACAGGCAGGATCACCCCTCCACTTT. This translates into CASSDWGQAGSPLHF.

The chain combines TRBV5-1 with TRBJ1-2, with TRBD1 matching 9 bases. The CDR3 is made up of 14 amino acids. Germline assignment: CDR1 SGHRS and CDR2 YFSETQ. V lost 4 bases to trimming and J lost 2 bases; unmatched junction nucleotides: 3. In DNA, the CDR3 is TGCGCCAGCAGCCCGGGGACAGGGAACTATGGCTACACCTTC. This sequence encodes CASSPGTGNYGYTF.

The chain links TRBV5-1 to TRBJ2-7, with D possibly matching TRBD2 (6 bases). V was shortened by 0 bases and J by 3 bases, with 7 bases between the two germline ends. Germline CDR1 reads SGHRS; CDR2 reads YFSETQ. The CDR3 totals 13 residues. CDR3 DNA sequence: TGCGCCAGCAGCTTGGGGAGGGTCTACGAGCAGTACTTC. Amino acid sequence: CASSLGRVYEQYF.

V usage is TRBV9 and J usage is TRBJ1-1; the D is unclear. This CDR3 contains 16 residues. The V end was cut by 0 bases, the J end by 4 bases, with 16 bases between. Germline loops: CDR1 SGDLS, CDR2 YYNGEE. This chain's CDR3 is CASSVGTAMSRTEAFF. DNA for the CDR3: TGTGCCAGCAGCGTAGGAACCGCGATGTCACGCACTGAAGCTTTCTTT.